This record looks at one T cell receptor beta chain sequence and its context. The antigen is undetermined. Clones were sequenced by immunoSEQ multiplex PCR, and TCRdb holds only the in-frame ones, with some missing. The sample contains some 70,000 clones, about 81% of which appear only once. This sample stems from a study of radiation and T cells in renal cell carcinoma. About the research overall: Nephrectomy followed 15 Gy stereotactic body radiation by 4 weeks.

Findings and limits, study-wide: From baseline, blood top tumor clonotypes peaked at 2 weeks post-radiation.

CDR1 and CDR2 from the germline V gene are MNHEY and SMNVEV (reference sequence). V was cut by 5 bases and J by 0 bases, with 8 bases left in between. CDR3 size: 13 residues. Time point here: blood 2 weeks post-SBRT. Treatment here: 15 Gy SBRT to primary tumor, nephrectomy 4 weeks later. After SBRT, blood was collected at 2 and 4 weeks, plus baseline. Clear cell pathology was present in this patient's renal cell carcinoma. The sample here was blood, taken from a patient whose treatment included radiotherapy and nephrectomy. This clonotype originated in a man in his 60s with renal cell carcinoma. This rearrangement joins TRBV27 to TRBJ2-7, with TRBD1 as a possible D gene (5 bases). The CDR3 protein is CASSPRVSYEQYF. CDR3 DNA sequence: TGTGCCAGCAGTCCCAGGGTCTCCTACGAGCAGTACTTC.